This T cell receptor (beta chain) was sequenced during a study of blood T cell repertoires in COVID-19. About the study: Material from acute and convalescent COVID-19 was sourced from the United States, Italy and Spain. T cells, B-cell-depleted T cells, or PBMCs provided the cDNA or gDNA that served as material.

Libraries were prepared by immunoSEQ multiplex PCR; TCRdb keeps only in-frame clonotypes and omits some of them. Of 15,000 or so clones in the sample, roughly four fifths were seen once. Germline V gene data show CDR1 as GTSNPN and CDR2 as SVGIG (reference sequence). This CDR3 contains 15 residues. Trimming at V came to 2 bases and at J to 4 bases, leaving 7 bases not matched to a gene. This clone has a handful of counts. The specimen sequenced was peripheral blood. The J gene is TRBJ2-7, the V gene TRBV30, with TRBD1 matching 11 bases. This TCR derives from a man older than 75 with active COVID-19. CDR3 region: CAWSPSGTGGYEQYF. DNA of the CDR3: TGTGCCTGGAGTCCCAGCGGGACAGGGGGTTACGAGCAGTACTTC.